A single sample is the source of the 13 T cell receptor beta chains below, sequenced in a study of vaccination and CD4 T cells after COVID-19. The Oncomine TCR Beta short-read assay generated sequence data from the DNA of cultured CD4+ T cells. TCRdb reprocessed the PCR reads with MiXCR, giving one entry per CDR3 protein. Of some 9,000 distinct CDR3 sequences in the sample, 64% were seen once. These receptors have no known antigen. Indicated treatment: approximately 9-day PBMC culture with coronavirus spike peptide pools or control peptides (ViraFEST assay). Material for sequencing was CD4+ T cells from blood, cultured in vitro. The receptors originated from a human donor who had recovered from COVID-19.

This clonotype was detected only a few times. The rearrangement joins TRBV19 to TRBJ1-5; D is possibly TRBD1 (6 bases). Looked up from germline, CDR1 is LNHDA and CDR2 is SQIVND (reference sequence). The V end lost 6 bases, the J end lost 9 bases, and 24 bases lay between the germline ends. CDR3 length: 16 amino acids. The CDR3 loop reads CASSPRGGSRMGPQHF. The CDR3 bases are TGTGCCAGTAGCCCTCGAGGGGGGAGCAGAATGGGGCCCCAGCATTTT.

The chain carries TRBV7-8 and TRBJ1-3; D ambiguous. The germline V gene has CDR1 SGHVS and CDR2 FQNEAQ. CDR3 length: 15 residues. The V end was cut by 2 bases, the J end by 6 bases, with 14 bases between. This CDR3 is CASSLLSVPLNTIYF. For the CDR3, the DNA is TGTGCCAGCAGCTTACTGTCAGTGCCTTTAAACACCATATATTTT.

The genes are TRBV6-1 and TRBJ1-6, with no clear D. Trimming took off 1 base at V and 3 bases at J, with 7 bases between the two ends. This CDR3 has 15 residues. Germline V gene data show CDR1 as MNHNS and CDR2 as SASEGT. This chain's CDR3 is CASSEDMFYNSPLHF. In DNA, the CDR3 is TGTGCCAGCAGTGAAGACATGTTCTATAATTCACCCCTCCACTTT.

This clonotype turned up a few times. V gene TRBV20-1 combines with J gene TRBJ2-5, with 9 bases identical to TRBD1. The CDR3 runs 13 residues. J lost 6 bases, V lost 3 bases, and 5 bases had no gene match. From germline, CDR1 is DFQATT and CDR2 SNEGSKA (reference sequence). The CDR3 here is CSARTGGSQTQYF. Here the CDR3 DNA reads TGCAGTGCTAGGACAGGGGGATCGCAGACCCAGTACTTC.

The rearrangement joins TRBV24-1 to TRBJ1-2, with 7 bases fitting TRBD1. Trimming cost V 3 bases and J 4 bases; bases outside gene matches: 4. Germline-derived CDR1 and CDR2 are KGHDR and SFDVKD. The CDR3 is 14 residues long. The CDR3 reads CATSDPGGTYGYTF. DNA of the CDR3: TGTGCCACCAGTGATCCAGGGGGGACCTATGGCTACACCTTC.

The V call is TRBV20-1, the J call TRBJ1-2; the D is unclear. V was pared by 1 base and J by 3 bases, with 9 bases between. This CDR3 has 13 amino acids. Looked up from germline, CDR1 is DFQATT and CDR2 is SNEGSKA (reference sequence). This CDR3 reads CSARVGGDYGYTF. CDR3 bases: TGCAGTGCTAGAGTCGGTGGGGACTATGGCTACACCTTC.

This clonotype was seen more than once but under ten times. The chain has TRBV27 and TRBJ2-7; tentatively, D is TRBD1 (6 bases). This CDR3 contains 16 residues. Germline lookup yields CDR1 MNHEY and CDR2 SMNVEV (reference sequence). Trimming pared 5 bases from V and 3 bases from J, leaving 20 bases between. The CDR3 loop reads CASSPPPGVAGYEQYF. The CDR3 DNA reads as TGTGCCAGCAGTCCCCCCCCAGGGGTAGCCGGCTACGAGCAGTACTTC.

This clonotype was counted between two and nine times. The chain uses TRBV20-1 and TRBJ2-5, with 11 bases that match TRBD2. The junction had 2 bases not matched to a gene; V was cut back by 3 bases and J by 5 bases. This CDR3 comprises 13 residues. The germline CDR1 and CDR2 sequences are DFQATT and SNEGSKA (reference sequence). In DNA, the CDR3 is TGCAGTGCTAGGGGGACTAGCGGCGAGACCCAGTACTTC. Amino acid sequence: CSARGTSGETQYF.

The chain combines TRBV24-1 with TRBJ1-2; D not certain. CDR3 length: 14 residues. Germline-derived CDR1 and CDR2 are KGHDR and SFDVKD. V dropped 0 bases and J dropped 1 base, with 5 bases sitting between them. CDR3: CATSDLKVNYGYTF. The CDR3 bases are TGTGCCACCAGTGATTTGAAGGTTAACTATGGCTACACCTTC.

This chain connects TRBV20-1 to TRBJ2-3; D remains unclear. Germline lookup yields CDR1 DFQATT and CDR2 SNEGSKA (reference sequence). V lost 0 bases to trimming and J lost 6 bases, with 13 bases between them. This CDR3 is built from 14 residues. The CDR3, as DNA: TGCAGTGCTAGAGATGGGCAGGTTGTGGATACGCAGTATTTT. It codes for CSARDGQVVDTQYF.

The J gene is TRBJ2-5, the V gene TRBV11-3; D possibly corresponds to TRBD2 (6 bases). The CDR3 is made up of 19 amino acids. Looked up from germline, CDR1 is SGHNT and CDR2 is YENEEA. V was cut by 5 bases and J by 0 bases, with 25 bases left in between. DNA of the CDR3: TGTGCCAGCAGCCGCTGGCCTGCTAGCGAGCCAACGGACCAAGAGACCCAGTACTTC. It translates to CASSRWPASEPTDQETQYF.

The chain couples TRBV25-1 to TRBJ1-6; D is ambiguous. The germline V and J ends were trimmed by 6 bases and 0 bases, with 15 bases remaining between them. The CDR3 contains 17 residues. Germline V gene sequence: CDR1 MGHDK, CDR2 SYGVNS. CDR3 sequence reads: CASRQTTASSYNSPLHF. In DNA, the CDR3 is TGTGCCAGCAGACAAACCACAGCGAGCTCCTATAATTCACCCCTCCACTTT.

V usage is TRBV20-1 and J usage is TRBJ2-7; maybe TRBD1 (6 bases). The ends were cut back, 3 bases at V and 5 bases at J, with 14 bases in the middle. Germline V gene sequence: CDR1 DFQATT, CDR2 SNEGSKA (reference sequence). This CDR3 spans 13 amino acids. The CDR3 DNA is TGCAGTGCTAGCAGTCTGGGGGCGGACGAGCAGTACTTC. The encoded protein is CSASSLGADEQYF.